This TCR beta chain originates from a study of blood T cells in healthy people across ages. Trimming stripped 6 bases from V and 0 bases from J, with 9 bases between. Germline CDR1 and CDR2: DFQATT and SNEGSKA (reference sequence). The CDR3 has 12 amino acids. Isolation per sample recovered at least 7 million PBMCs. Per sample, extraction of total RNA gave at least 6 micrograms in every case. A second PCR of 7 to 11 cycles used a sample-barcoded 5' primer and a J-beta primer mix. Each cDNA molecule was tagged by a template-switch adaptor with 12 random nucleotides. TCRdb used MiXCR to reprocess the 5' RACE reads, holding one entry per CDR3 protein. The sample has some 900,000 distinct CDR3 sequences; under 50% are singletons. There are a few counts of this clonotype. Its target is not known. Study results and caveats: Older age coincided with a roughly linear decline in TCR beta diversity per million T cells.

The J gene is TRBJ2-7, the V gene TRBV20-1, with D unclear. The origin of this receptor is a man younger than 40 in good health. The specimen was blood. CDR3 sequence: CSADVGSYEQYF. The CDR3, as DNA: TGCAGTGCCGACGTAGGCTCCTACGAGCAGTACTTC.